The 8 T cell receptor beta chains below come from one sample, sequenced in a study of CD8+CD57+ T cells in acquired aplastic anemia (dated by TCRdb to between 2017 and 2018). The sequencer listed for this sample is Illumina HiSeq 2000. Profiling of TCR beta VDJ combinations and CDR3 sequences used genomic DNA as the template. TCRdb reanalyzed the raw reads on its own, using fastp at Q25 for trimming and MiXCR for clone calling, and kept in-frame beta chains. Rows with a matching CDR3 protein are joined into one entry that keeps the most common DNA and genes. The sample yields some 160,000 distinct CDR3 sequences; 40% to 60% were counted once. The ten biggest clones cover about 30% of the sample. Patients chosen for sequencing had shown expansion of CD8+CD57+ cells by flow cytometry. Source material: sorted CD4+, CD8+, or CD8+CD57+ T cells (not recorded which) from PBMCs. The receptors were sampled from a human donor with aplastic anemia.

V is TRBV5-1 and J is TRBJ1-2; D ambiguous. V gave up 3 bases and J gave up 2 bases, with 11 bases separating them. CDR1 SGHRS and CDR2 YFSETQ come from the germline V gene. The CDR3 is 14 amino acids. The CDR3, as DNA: TGCGCCAGCAGCTCGTCGATTGGGAACTATGGCTACACCTTC. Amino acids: CASSSSIGNYGYTF. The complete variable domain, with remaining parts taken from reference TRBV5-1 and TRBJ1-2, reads KAGVTQTPRYLIKTRGQQVTLSCSPISGHRSVSWYQQTPGQGLQFLFEYFSETQRNKGNFPGRFSGRQFSNSRSEMNVSTLELGDSALYLCASSSSIGNYGYTFGSGTRLTVV.

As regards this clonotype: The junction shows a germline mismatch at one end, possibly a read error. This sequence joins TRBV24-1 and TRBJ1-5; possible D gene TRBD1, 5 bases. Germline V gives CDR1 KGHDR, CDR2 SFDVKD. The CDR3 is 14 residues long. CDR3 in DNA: TGTGCCACCAGGCACCGGGACCCAAATCAGCCCCCGCATTTT. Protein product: CATRHRDPNQPPHF.

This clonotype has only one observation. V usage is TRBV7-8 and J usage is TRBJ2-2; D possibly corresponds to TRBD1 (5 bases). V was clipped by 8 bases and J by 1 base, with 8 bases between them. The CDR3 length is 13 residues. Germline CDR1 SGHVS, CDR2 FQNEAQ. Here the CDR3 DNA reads TGTGCCAGCTTACAGGTGAACACCGGGGAGCTGTTTTTT. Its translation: CASLQVNTGELFF.

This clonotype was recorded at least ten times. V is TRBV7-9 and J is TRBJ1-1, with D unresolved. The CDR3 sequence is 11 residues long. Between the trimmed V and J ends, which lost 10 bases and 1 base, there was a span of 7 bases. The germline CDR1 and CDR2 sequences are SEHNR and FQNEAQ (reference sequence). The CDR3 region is CATHENTEAFF. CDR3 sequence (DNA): TGTGCCACTCACGAGAACACTGAAGCTTTCTTT. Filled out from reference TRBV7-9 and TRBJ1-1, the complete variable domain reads DTGVSQNPRHKITKRGQNVTFRCDPISEHNRLYWYRQTLGQGPEFLTYFQNEAQLEKSRLLSDRFSAERPKGSFSTLEIQRTEQGDSAMYLCATHENTEAFFGQGTRLTVV.

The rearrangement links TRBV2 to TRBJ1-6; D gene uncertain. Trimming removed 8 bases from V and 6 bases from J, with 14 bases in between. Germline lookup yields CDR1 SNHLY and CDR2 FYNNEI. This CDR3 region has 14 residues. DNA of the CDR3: TGTGCCAGCTCCCTAGATTCGCTTAATTCACCCCTCCACTTT. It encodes CASSLDSLNSPLHF.

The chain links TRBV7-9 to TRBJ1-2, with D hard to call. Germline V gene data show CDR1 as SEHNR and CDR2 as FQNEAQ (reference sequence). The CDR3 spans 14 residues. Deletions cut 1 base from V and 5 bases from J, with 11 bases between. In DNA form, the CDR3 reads TGTGCCAGCAGCTTAGTTTCAGCTTCATATGGCTACACCTTC. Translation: CASSLVSASYGYTF.

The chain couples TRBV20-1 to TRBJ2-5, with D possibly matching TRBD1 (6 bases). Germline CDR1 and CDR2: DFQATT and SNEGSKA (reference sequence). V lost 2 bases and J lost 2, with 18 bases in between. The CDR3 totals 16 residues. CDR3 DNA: TGCAGTGCTAGAAACTTGCTGGGACAACTACAAGAGACCCAGTACTTC. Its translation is CSARNLLGQLQETQYF.

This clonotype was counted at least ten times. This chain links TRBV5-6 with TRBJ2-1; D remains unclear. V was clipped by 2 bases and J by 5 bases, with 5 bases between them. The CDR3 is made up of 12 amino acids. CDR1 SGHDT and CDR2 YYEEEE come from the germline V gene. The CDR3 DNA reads TGTGCCAGCAGCTTATCTGACAATGAGCAGTTCTTC. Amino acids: CASSLSDNEQFF.